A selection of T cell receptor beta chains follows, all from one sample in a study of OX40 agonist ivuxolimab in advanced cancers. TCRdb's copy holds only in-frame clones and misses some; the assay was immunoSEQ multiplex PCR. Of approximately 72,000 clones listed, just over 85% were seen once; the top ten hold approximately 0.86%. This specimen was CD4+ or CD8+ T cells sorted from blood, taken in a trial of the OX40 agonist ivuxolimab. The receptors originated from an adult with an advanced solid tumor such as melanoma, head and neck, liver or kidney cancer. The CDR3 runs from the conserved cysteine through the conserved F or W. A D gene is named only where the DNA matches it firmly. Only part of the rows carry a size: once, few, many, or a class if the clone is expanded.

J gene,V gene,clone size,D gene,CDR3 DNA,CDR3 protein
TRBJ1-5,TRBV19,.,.,TGTGCCAGTAGTATAGATCCTTTCGGGGGCAGCCAGCCCCAGCATTTT,CASSIDPFGGSQPQHF
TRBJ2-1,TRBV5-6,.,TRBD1,TGTGCCAGCGGGACCCGGACAGGGACCAGGATCCACAATGAGCAGTTCTTC,CASGTRTGTRIHNEQFF
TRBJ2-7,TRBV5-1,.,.,TGCGCCAGCAGCCGGGACAACTACGAGCAGTACTTC,CASSRDNYEQYF
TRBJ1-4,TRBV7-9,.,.,TGTGCCAGCAGCTTAGGGGGAGGGGCGCATGAAAAACTGTTTTTT,CASSLGGGAHEKLFF
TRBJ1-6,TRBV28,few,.,TGTGCCAGCAGTGACCAACAGGGCTCACCCCTCCACTTT,CASSDQQGSPLHF
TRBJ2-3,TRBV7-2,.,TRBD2,TGTGCCAGCAGCTTAGGGGGACTAGCGAGCACAGATACGCAGTATTTT,CASSLGGLASTDTQYF
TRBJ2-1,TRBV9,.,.,TGTGCCAGCAGCGTATCCACGGGAGCGAAGTTCTTC,CASSVSTGAKFF
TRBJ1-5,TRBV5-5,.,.,TGTGCCAGCAGCCCGGCTGGGGACCTTGGCAATCAGCCCCAGCATTTT,CASSPAGDLGNQPQHF
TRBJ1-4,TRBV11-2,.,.,TGTGCCAGCAGGACGACAGCAACTAATGAAAAACTGTTTTTT,CASRTTATNEKLFF
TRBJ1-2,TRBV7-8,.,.,TGTGCCAGCAGCTTAGCAGGGATCGACTATGGCTACACCTTC,CASSLAGIDYGYTF
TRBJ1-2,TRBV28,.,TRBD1,TGTGCCAGCACCATTGGGACAGCCAACTATGGCTACACCTTC,CASTIGTANYGYTF
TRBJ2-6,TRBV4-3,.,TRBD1,TGCGCCAGCAGCCAAGAAGCAGCAGGGGGAGCCAACGTCCTGACTTTC,CASSQEAAGGANVLTF
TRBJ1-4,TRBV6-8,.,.,TGTGCCAGCAGCCCCGGGAGGGCGAAGGAAAAACTGTTTTTT,CASSPGRAKEKLFF
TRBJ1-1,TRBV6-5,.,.,TGTGCCAGCAGTTACCTTTCCCGGGCGGCCGGGCAAGCTTTCTTT,CASSYLSRAAGQAFF
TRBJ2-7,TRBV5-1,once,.,TGCGCCAGCCGGGACACCTTATCCTACGAGCAGTACTTC,CASRDTLSYEQYF
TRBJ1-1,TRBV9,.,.,TGTGCCAGCAGCGTAGGTACGGGGGGAGGCCAGATGAACACTGAAGCTTTCTTT,CASSVGTGGGQMNTEAFF
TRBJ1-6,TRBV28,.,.,TGTGCCAGCAGTTTAGAGCCGAGTAATTCACCCCTCCACTTT,CASSLEPSNSPLHF
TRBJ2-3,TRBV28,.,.,TGTGCCAGCAGTCTCAGGGGCTTAGGCACAGATACGCAGTATTTT,CASSLRGLGTDTQYF
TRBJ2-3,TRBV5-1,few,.,TGCGCCAGCAGCTTGGGGACGGGTACAGATACGCAGTATTTT,CASSLGTGTDTQYF
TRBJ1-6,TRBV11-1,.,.,TGTGCCAGCAGCAGCGGAGGGGGAGGTGATAATTCACCCCTCCACTTT,CASSSGGGGDNSPLHF
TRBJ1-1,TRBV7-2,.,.,TGTGCCAGCAGCTCCCGGACGGAACGCACTGAAGCTTTCTTT,CASSSRTERTEAFF
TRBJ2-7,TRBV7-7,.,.,TGTGCTAGCAGCCCCGGGTGGGACTACGAGCAGTACTTC,CASSPGWDYEQYF
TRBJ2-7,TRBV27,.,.,TGTGCCAGCAGTTCGGGGAGCTCCTACGAGCAGTACTTC,CASSSGSSYEQYF
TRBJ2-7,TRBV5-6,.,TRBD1,TGTGCCAGCAACCTAGGACAGGGGGCCTACGAGCAGTACTTC,CASNLGQGAYEQYF
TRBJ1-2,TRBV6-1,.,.,TGTGCCAGCAGTGAAGCAGGAGTAACCAACTATGGCTACACCTTC,CASSEAGVTNYGYTF
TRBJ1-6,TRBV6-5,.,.,TGTGCCAGCAGTTACGCGGGAACAAATTCACCCCTCCACTTT,CASSYAGTNSPLHF
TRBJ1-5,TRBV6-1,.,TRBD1,TGTGCCAGCAGGTTAACAGGGGATAGCAATCAGCCCCAGCATTTT,CASRLTGDSNQPQHF
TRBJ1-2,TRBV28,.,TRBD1,TGTGCCAGCAGTCTCGGGACAGAAAACTCCTATGGCTACACCTTC,CASSLGTENSYGYTF
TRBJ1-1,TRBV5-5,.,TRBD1,TGTGCCAGCAGCTTGAAAGGACAGGGTATGAACACTGAAGCTTTCTTT,CASSLKGQGMNTEAFF
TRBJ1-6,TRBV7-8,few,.,TGTGCCAGCAGCGCGACGTCTCCAGGGTTAAGTTCACCCCTCCACTTT,CASSATSPGLSSPLHF
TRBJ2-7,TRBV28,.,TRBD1,TGTGCCAGCAGCCGACCGGGACAGATCTCCTACGAGCAGTACTTC,CASSRPGQISYEQYF
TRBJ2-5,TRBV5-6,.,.,TGTGCCAGCAGCAAAGGCCTGCAAGAGACCCAGTACTTC,CASSKGLQETQYF
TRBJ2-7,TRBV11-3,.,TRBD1,TGTGCCACGTCGGACAGGGAAGGGCGGGAGCAGTACTTC,CATSDREGREQYF
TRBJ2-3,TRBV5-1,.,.,TGCGCCAGCAGCTTTCAGGGGAGCACGATGGCTAGCACAGATACGCAGTATTTT,CASSFQGSTMASTDTQYF
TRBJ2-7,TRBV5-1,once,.,TGCGCCAGCAGCTTGTTCGGGACGGGCTACGAGCAGTACTTC,CASSLFGTGYEQYF
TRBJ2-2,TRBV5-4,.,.,TGTGCCAGCAGCTTGGGTGGCAGGATCAACACCGGGGAGCTGTTTTTT,CASSLGGRINTGELFF
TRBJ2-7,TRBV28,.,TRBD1,TGTGCCAGCAGGGGACAGGTAACCTACGAGCAGTACTTC,CASRGQVTYEQYF
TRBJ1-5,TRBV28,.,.,TGTGCCAGCGCTAGGGGGGGTAGCAATCAGCCCCAGCATTTT,CASARGGSNQPQHF
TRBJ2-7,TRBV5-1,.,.,TGCGCCAGCAGCTACCGGGACGGGGGCTACGAGCAGTACTTC,CASSYRDGGYEQYF
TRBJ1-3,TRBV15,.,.,TGTGCCACCAGCAGAGTCGAGGCGTCGCAGGCTGGAAACACCATATATTTT,CATSRVEASQAGNTIYF
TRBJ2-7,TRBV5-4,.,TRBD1,TGTGCCACCTCACCGAGGACAGGGGGCTTCGAGCAGTACTTC,CATSPRTGGFEQYF
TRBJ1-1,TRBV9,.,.,TGTGCCAGCAGCCTAGATGTTGACACTGAAGCTTTCTTT,CASSLDVDTEAFF
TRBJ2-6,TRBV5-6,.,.,TGTGCCAGCAGGCTAATCTCTGGGGCCAACGTCCTGACTTTC,CASRLISGANVLTF
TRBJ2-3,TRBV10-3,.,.,TGTGCCACCGGGGACCTCAGCACAGATACGCAGTATTTT,CATGDLSTDTQYF
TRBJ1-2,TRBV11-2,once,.,TGTGCCAGCAGCTTAGATGGGGGTGTCTATGGCTACACCTTC,CASSLDGGVYGYTF
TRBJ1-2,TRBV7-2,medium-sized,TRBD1,TGTGCCAGCAGCTTAGATGGGACAGGGATATATGGCTACACCTTC,CASSLDGTGIYGYTF